The entry below gives a single TCR beta chain sequence along with its context. These data are taken from a study of shared clonotypes between healthy human individuals. Across the whole study: The donor pool was made up of a couple of women and three men aged 18 to 49.

The V gene lost 0 bases and the J gene lost 5 bases, with 5 bases spanning the gap. This CDR3 region has 12 residues. Per germline, CDR1 SGDLS and CDR2 YYNGEE. The assay was immunoSEQ multiplex PCR, and TCRdb's table has in-frame clones only and misses some. The repertoire holds about 2.4 million clones, with approximately 93% as singletons. Sample: naive CD4+ T cells from PBMCs. Noted subset: CD45RA+ positively selected. The chain has TRBV9 and TRBJ1-2; D call uncertain. The clonotype was recovered from a man aged 18 to 30 in good health. Some clones in this sample may be carry-over from other donors' samples. The CDR3 protein is CASSVGTYGYTF. DNA of the CDR3: TGTGCCAGCAGCGTAGGGACGTATGGCTACACCTTC.